This T cell receptor beta chain was retrieved from a study of blood T cell repertoires in COVID-19. Study background: Donors in the United States, Italy and Spain gave samples during acute or convalescent COVID-19. Nucleic acid was either cDNA or gDNA, and it came from T cells, B-cell-depleted T cells, or PBMCs.

The V gene lost 2 bases and the J gene lost 5 bases, with 13 bases spanning the gap. Germline lookup yields CDR1 MNHEY and CDR2 SVGAGI. The CDR3 contains 14 residues. Original data processing: Estimates of nucleated cell counts were drawn from the amplification of reference gene primers. The data were produced by immunoSEQ multiplex PCR, yet TCRdb's version contains in-frame clones alone and is incomplete. V and J calls plus clone size are reproduced from that table; the DNA served to infer D and trimming. The sample has 200,000 to 300,000 clones, approximately 81% seen once. The sample taken for sequencing was peripheral blood. This rearrangement joins TRBV6-5 to TRBJ2-7, with a weak D call TRBD1 (5 bases). The TCR was taken from a man aged 60 to 69 with acute or convalescent COVID-19. The CDR3 DNA is TGTGCCAGCAGTTACCGGCCGACAGACCACGAGCAGTACTTC. Translated: CASSYRPTDHEQYF.